The 3 T cell receptor beta chains below were found in one sample sequenced in a study of Ad26.COV2.S vaccination and SARS-CoV-2 variants. The data were produced by immunoSEQ multiplex PCR, yet TCRdb's version contains in-frame clones alone and is incomplete. The sample holds some 270,000 clones; roughly nine tenths are singletons and the top ten take less than 3.5%. Sample treatment: 15 to 20 received Ad26.COV2.S at low or high dose, single or two shots; several received placebo; per-sample allocation not given. Samples were taken on day 63 after the first vaccine or placebo injection. Sequencing was performed on peripheral blood, taken in a trial of Ad26.COV2.S vaccine versus placebo. These receptor sequences come from a person between 18 and 60 years old who received the Ad26.COV2.S COVID-19 vaccine or a placebo.

The sample holds a few counts of this clone. The chain has TRBV30 and TRBJ1-5; 12 bases agree with TRBD1. Germline V lookup: CDR1 GTSNPN, CDR2 SVGIG (reference sequence). CDR3 length: 19 residues. Trimming took 3 bases from V and 1 from J; bases not matched to a gene: 13. CDR3 in DNA: TGTGCCTGGAGCCGAGGAAGGGACAGGGGGCTCAGGAGCAATCAGCCCCAGCATTTT. Its translation: CAWSRGRDRGLRSNQPQHF.

This chain connects TRBV29-1 to TRBJ1-1; perhaps TRBD1 as D (6 bases). Germline-derived CDR1 and CDR2 are SQVTM and ANQGSEA. This CDR3 has 14 residues. The ends were cut back, 6 bases at V and 1 base at J, with 15 bases in the middle. The CDR3 protein is CSVGIRGRNTEAFF. Here the CDR3 DNA reads TGCAGCGTCGGGATTCGGGGGCGGAACACTGAAGCTTTCTTT.

The chain joins TRBV19 to TRBJ2-2; D not certain. The ends were cut back, 3 bases at V and 3 bases at J, with 2 bases in the middle. The germline gives CDR1 LNHDA, CDR2 SQIVND (reference sequence). CDR3 length: 12 residues. CDR3 residues: CASSIHTGELFF. CDR3 in DNA: TGTGCCAGTAGTATTCACACCGGGGAGCTGTTTTTT.